One sample yielded the 26 T cell receptor beta chains listed below, sequenced in a study of T cell responses to AZD1222 COVID-19 vaccine. Sequencing was performed with immunoSEQ multiplex PCR; in TCRdb, only in-frame clones are kept and a portion is missing. The sample carries about 120,000 clones, roughly 90% recorded once. Sequencing was performed on peripheral blood, taken on day 0 of AZD1222 vaccination. The receptor source for this set is an adult in good health.

This rearrangement joins TRBV28 to TRBJ2-7; D remains ambiguous. Looked up from germline, CDR1 is MDHEN and CDR2 is SYDVKM. The ends were cut back, 7 bases at V and 2 bases at J, with 15 bases in the middle. The CDR3 totals 14 residues. CDR3 loop: CASNSPGLPYEQYF. CDR3 sequence (DNA): TGTGCCAGCAATTCTCCCGGGTTGCCCTACGAGCAGTACTTC.

The V call is TRBV27, the J call TRBJ2-7; 7 bases are a match to TRBD2. Germline CDR1 MNHEY, CDR2 SMNVEV (reference sequence). CDR3 length equals 12 residues. V trimming: 6 bases; J trimming: 3 bases; junction bases outside the gene matches: 2. CDR3 sequence: CASRGGSYEQYF. CDR3 nucleotides: TGTGCCAGCAGAGGCGGGAGCTACGAGCAGTACTTC.

This clone was counted once. This chain connects TRBV7-2 to TRBJ1-1; D is possibly TRBD1 (5 bases). Germline lookup yields CDR1 SGHTA and CDR2 FQGNSA. Trimming pared 2 bases from V and 10 bases from J, leaving 17 bases between. This CDR3 has 14 residues. The CDR3 DNA sequence: TGTGCCAGCAGCTTAATGGAGGCAACCCAGGGAGCTTTCTTT. As protein: CASSLMEATQGAFF.

This CDR3 is CASSYEGNTEAFF. The CDR3 bases are TGTGCCAGCAGTTACGAGGGAAACACTGAAGCTTTCTTT. This chain links TRBV6-5 with TRBJ1-1; D not resolved. Germline loops: CDR1 MNHEY, CDR2 SVGAGI. The ends were cut back, 2 bases at V and 2 bases at J, with 6 bases in the middle. CDR3 length: 13 amino acids.

The V call is TRBV3-1 (or the pseudogene TRBV3-2), the J call TRBJ1-2; D gene unclear. Per the germline V gene, CDR1 is LGHDT and CDR2 is YNNKEL (reference sequence). The V and J ends lost 5 bases and 3 bases respectively, with 7 bases between them. This CDR3 has 12 amino acids. CDR3 in amino acids: CASSSWDYGYTF. CDR3 DNA: TGTGCCAGCAGCTCATGGGACTATGGCTACACCTTC.

V usage is TRBV5-6 and J usage is TRBJ2-2; D is unresolved. V was clipped by 0 bases and J by 5 bases, with 5 bases between them. The CDR3 runs to 13 residues. Germline CDR1 reads SGHDT; CDR2 reads YYEEEE. This CDR3 is CASSLGGTGELFF. The DNA for the CDR3 is TGTGCCAGCAGCTTGGGAGGTACCGGGGAGCTGTTTTTT.

The rearrangement uses TRBV2 and TRBJ2-3; 8 bases map to TRBD2. CDR1 and CDR2 (germline): SNHLY, FYNNEI. V shed 4 bases and J 3 bases; nucleotides not matched to a gene: 9. The CDR3 consists of 16 residues. CDR3 nucleotides: TGTGCCAGCAGTGGATTTTTAGCGGGATCGACAGATACGCAGTATTTT. Its translation is CASSGFLAGSTDTQYF. Full variable domain (outside the CDR3, taken from reference TRBV2 and TRBJ2-3): EPEVTQTPSHQVTQMGQEVILRCVPISNHLYFYWYRQILGQKVEFLVSFYNNEISEKSEIFDDQFSVERPDGSNFTLKIRSTKLEDSAMYFCASSGFLAGSTDTQYFGPGTRLTVL.

The V call is TRBV18, the J call TRBJ2-7; perhaps TRBD2 as D (6 bases). The CDR3 totals 14 residues. Germline V gene lookup returns CDR1 KGHSH and CDR2 LQKENI. The V gene lost 6 bases and the J gene lost 3 bases, with 15 bases spanning the gap. In DNA, the CDR3 is TGTGCCAGCTCCACGGGGGACTGGAACTACGAGCAGTACTTC. Residues: CASSTGDWNYEQYF.

The sample holds one count of this clone. V is TRBV2 and J is TRBJ2-4, with D possibly being TRBD1 (7 bases). The germline gives CDR1 SNHLY, CDR2 FYNNEI. Trimming took 9 bases from V and 9 from J, leaving 18 bases between them. The CDR3 length is 13 residues. DNA for the CDR3: TGTGCCAGTTCAGGGGGGCCGGGCGTCATTCAGTACTTC. Its translation: CASSGGPGVIQYF.

This clone was observed once. This sequence joins TRBV2 and TRBJ2-6; possible D gene TRBD1, 6 bases. The CDR3 runs 18 residues. Germline values: CDR1 SNHLY, CDR2 FYNNEI. Trimming took 5 bases from V and 0 from J, leaving 17 bases between them. The CDR3 bases are TGTGCCAGCAGTCAGGGGCGGTTGGCAAACTCTGGGGCCAACGTCCTGACTTTC. It codes for CASSQGRLANSGANVLTF.

The chain couples TRBV27 to TRBJ1-1, with TRBD1 as a possible D gene (5 bases). This CDR3 has 13 amino acids. Trimming removed 6 bases at V and 3 bases at J, with 11 bases between. Per the germline V gene, CDR1 is MNHEY and CDR2 is SMNVEV (reference sequence). The CDR3 spells CASSLGGDTEAFF. The CDR3 DNA sequence: TGTGCCAGCAGCCTCGGGGGGGACACTGAAGCTTTCTTT.

V is TRBV4-3 and J is TRBJ2-2; D possibly uses TRBD1 or TRBD2 (5 bases each). The V gene lost 2 bases and the J gene lost 6 bases, with 13 bases spanning the gap. The CDR3 has 15 residues. CDR1 and CDR2 from the germline V gene are LGHNA and YSLEER. Here the CDR3 DNA reads TGCGCCAGCAGCCAAACGAGAAGAGGGGCCGGGGAGCTGTTTTTT. Encoded protein: CASSQTRRGAGELFF.

J is TRBJ2-3 and V is TRBV24-1, with 12 bases aligning to TRBD2. Trimming at V came to 5 bases and at J to 1 base, leaving 9 bases not matched to a gene. CDR3 length: 18 amino acids. Germline V gives CDR1 KGHDR, CDR2 SFDVKD. DNA of the CDR3: TGTGCCACCAGTGCGGCACCACTAGCGGGGGGCCGCACAGATACGCAGTATTTT. It codes for CATSAAPLAGGRTDTQYF.

This clone was seen more than once but under ten times. This sequence joins TRBV19 and TRBJ1-2; the D gene is possibly TRBD1 (5 bases). Germline-derived CDR1 and CDR2 are LNHDA and SQIVND (reference sequence). The ends were cut back, 4 bases at V and 1 base at J, with 13 bases in the middle. This CDR3 is 15 amino acids long. This CDR3 is CASSKGQAINYGYTF. The CDR3 nucleotides are TGTGCCAGTAGTAAGGGGCAGGCGATTAACTATGGCTACACCTTC.

The rearrangement joins TRBV6-5 to TRBJ2-2, with D possibly TRBD2 on 5 matching bases. The CDR3 spans 16 residues. Trimming pared 3 bases from V and 0 bases from J, leaving 11 bases between. Germline V gene lookup returns CDR1 MNHEY and CDR2 SVGAGI. CDR3 protein: CASSYGRVANTGELFF. The CDR3 bases are TGTGCCAGCAGTTATGGGCGGGTCGCGAACACCGGGGAGCTGTTTTTT.

The chain links TRBV28 to TRBJ1-1; maybe TRBD1 (5 bases). This CDR3 comprises 16 residues. Germline assignment: CDR1 MDHEN and CDR2 SYDVKM. V lost 3 bases to trimming and J lost 4 bases, with 18 bases between them. The CDR3 DNA is TGTGCCAGCAGTTTTCACAGGCAAATGACGAGCACTGAAGCTTTCTTT. It codes for CASSFHRQMTSTEAFF.

This chain links TRBV7-6 with TRBJ2-3, with D possibly matching TRBD1 (6 bases). The CDR3 spans 15 residues. Trimming shortened V by 5 bases and J by 3 bases, and 15 bases separated the two germline ends. CDR1 and CDR2 (germline): SGHVS, FNYEAQ. CDR3 sequence (DNA): TGTGCCAGCAGCCCAACAGGGATTGGGACAGATACGCAGTATTTT. Translated: CASSPTGIGTDTQYF.

This sequence joins TRBV5-5 and TRBJ1-6; a weak D match, TRBD1 (6 bases). V lost 5 bases and J lost 9, with 21 bases in between. CDR1 and CDR2 (germline): SGHKS, YYEKEE (reference sequence). The CDR3 loop spans 16 amino acids. CDR3 sequence: CASRTGLQRGISPLHF. The CDR3, as DNA: TGTGCCAGCAGAACCGGGCTACAGAGGGGGATTTCACCCCTCCACTTT. Full variable domain (outside the CDR3, taken from reference TRBV5-5 and TRBJ1-6): DAGVTQSPTHLIKTRGQQVTLRCSPISGHKSVSWYQQVLGQGPQFIFQYYEKEERGRGNFPDRFSARQFPNYSSELNVNALLLGDSALYLCASRTGLQRGISPLHFGNGTRLTVT.

The chain links TRBV11-3 to TRBJ2-7, with D unclear. The ends were cut back, 1 base at V and 3 bases at J, with 7 bases in the middle. The CDR3 sequence is 13 residues long. Germline V gives CDR1 SGHNT, CDR2 YENEEA. CDR3 DNA: TGTGCCAGCAGCTTAGTACACGGCTACGAGCAGTACTTC. Protein product: CASSLVHGYEQYF.

This chain joins TRBV18 and TRBJ2-3, with D perhaps assigned TRBD1 or TRBD2 (5 bases each). Deletions cut 2 bases from V and 7 bases from J, with 10 bases between. CDR3 size: 13 residues. The germline CDR1 and CDR2 sequences are KGHSH and LQKENI. Here the CDR3 reads CASSPGDGYTQYF. In DNA form, the CDR3 reads TGTGCCAGCTCACCAGGGGACGGCTATACGCAGTATTTT.

This clone is a singleton in its sample. The chain couples TRBV7-2 to TRBJ2-7, with TRBD2 identical over 8 bases. The J segment lost 6 bases and the V segment lost 5 bases, leaving 12 bases of the junction unmatched. Germline lookup yields CDR1 SGHTA and CDR2 FQGNSA. The CDR3 spans 15 residues. The CDR3 is CASSPGGAGKFEQYF. CDR3 nucleotide sequence: TGTGCCAGCAGCCCGGGGGGGGCAGGGAAGTTCGAGCAGTACTTC.

The rearrangement joins TRBV28 to TRBJ2-3; 9 bases map to TRBD1. Germline loops: CDR1 MDHEN, CDR2 SYDVKM. This CDR3 has 16 amino acids. V was pared by 5 bases and J by 0 bases, with 6 bases of the junction left unmatched. The CDR3 loop reads CASSPPGQGSTDTQYF. Here the CDR3 DNA reads TGTGCCAGCAGTCCCCCCGGACAGGGGAGCACAGATACGCAGTATTTT.

The rearrangement uses TRBV24-1 and TRBJ1-2; D remains ambiguous. Germline V lookup: CDR1 KGHDR, CDR2 SFDVKD. The CDR3 has 12 amino acids. V was trimmed by 6 bases and J by 4 bases, leaving 8 bases between them. The CDR3 DNA follows: TGTGCCACCAGTAATAAGACCTATGGCTACACCTTC. This sequence encodes CATSNKTYGYTF.

The chain uses TRBV19 and TRBJ1-3; D might be TRBD1 (5 bases). V was trimmed by 5 bases and J by 7 bases, leaving 12 bases between them. CDR3 length: 13 residues. Germline V gene data show CDR1 as LNHDA and CDR2 as SQIVND (reference sequence). CDR3 in amino acids: CASSAGLWNTIYF. The CDR3 region has the DNA TGTGCCAGTAGTGCGGGACTGTGGAACACCATATATTTT.

V and J are TRBV7-2 and TRBJ1-1; no definite D call. V was trimmed by 2 bases and J by 4 bases, leaving 8 bases between them. The germline CDR1 and CDR2 sequences are SGHTA and FQGNSA. The CDR3 has 13 residues. The CDR3 loop is CASSLTETTEAFF. Here the CDR3 DNA reads TGTGCCAGCAGCTTAACCGAGACCACTGAAGCTTTCTTT.

CDR3 sequence (DNA): TGTGCCAGCAGTTACTCGATGGTGCAGGGGATCTATGGCTACACCTTC. This encodes CASSYSMVQGIYGYTF. V gene TRBV6-5 combines with J gene TRBJ1-2; possible D gene TRBD1, 6 bases. This CDR3 has 16 amino acids. The germline V gene encodes CDR1 MNHEY and CDR2 SVGAGI. Trimming removed 0 bases from V and 4 bases from J, with 15 bases in between.